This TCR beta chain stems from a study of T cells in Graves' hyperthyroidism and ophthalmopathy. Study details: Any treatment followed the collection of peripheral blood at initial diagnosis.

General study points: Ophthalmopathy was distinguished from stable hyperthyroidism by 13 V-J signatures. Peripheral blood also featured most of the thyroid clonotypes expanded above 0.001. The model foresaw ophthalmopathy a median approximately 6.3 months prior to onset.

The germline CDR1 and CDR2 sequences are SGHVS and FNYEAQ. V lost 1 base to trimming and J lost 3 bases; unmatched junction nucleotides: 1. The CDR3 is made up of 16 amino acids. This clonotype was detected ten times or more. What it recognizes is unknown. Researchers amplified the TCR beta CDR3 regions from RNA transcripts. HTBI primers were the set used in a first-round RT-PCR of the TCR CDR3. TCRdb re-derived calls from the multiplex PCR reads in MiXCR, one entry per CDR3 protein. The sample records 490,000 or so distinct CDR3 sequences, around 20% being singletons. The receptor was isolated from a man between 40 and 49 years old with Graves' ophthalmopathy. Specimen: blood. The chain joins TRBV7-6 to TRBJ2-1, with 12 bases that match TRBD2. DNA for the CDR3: TGTGCCAGCAGCTTAGGGACTAGCGGGAACTACAATGAGCAGTTCTTC. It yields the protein CASSLGTSGNYNEQFF.